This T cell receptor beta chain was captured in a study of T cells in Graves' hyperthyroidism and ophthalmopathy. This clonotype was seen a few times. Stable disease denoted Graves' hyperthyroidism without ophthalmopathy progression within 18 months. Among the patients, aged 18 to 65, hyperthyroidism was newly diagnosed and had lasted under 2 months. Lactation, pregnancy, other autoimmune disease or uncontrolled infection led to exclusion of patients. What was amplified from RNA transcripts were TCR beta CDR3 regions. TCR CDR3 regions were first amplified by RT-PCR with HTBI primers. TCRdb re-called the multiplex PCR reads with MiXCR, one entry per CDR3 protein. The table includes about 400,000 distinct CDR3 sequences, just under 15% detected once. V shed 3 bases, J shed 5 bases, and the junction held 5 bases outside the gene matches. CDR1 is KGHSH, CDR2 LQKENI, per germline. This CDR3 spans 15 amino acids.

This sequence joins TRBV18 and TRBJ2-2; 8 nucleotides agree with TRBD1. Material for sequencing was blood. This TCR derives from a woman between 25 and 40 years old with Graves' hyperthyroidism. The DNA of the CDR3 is TGTGCCAGCTCACCCCGACAGGGGTCGACCGGGGAGCTGTTTTTT. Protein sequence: CASSPRQGSTGELFF.